These 31 T cell receptor beta chains originate from one sample sequenced in a study of blood T cells in healthy people across ages (dated by TCRdb to 2013 to 2016). Library preparation was by 5' RACE. Sequencing was performed on an Illumina HiSeq 2500. A second about 6 to 11 cycle PCR used a sample-barcoded 5' primer and a J-beta primer mix. Through fastp at Q25 and MiXCR, TCRdb rebuilt clones from the public reads, retaining in-frame beta chains. Rows matching on CDR3 protein sequence are summarized as one entry with the most common DNA and genes. The sample table contains around 1.5 million distinct CDR3 sequences; only one count was recorded for almost 35% of them. The ten largest account for roughly 10% of the sample. Source material: blood. All receptors derive from a woman in her twenties or thirties in good health.

This clonotype was detected a few times. J is TRBJ1-5 and V is TRBV24-1, with TRBD1 as a possible D gene (5 bases). The CDR3 length is 17 residues. CDR1 KGHDR and CDR2 SFDVKD come from the germline V gene. V gave up 5 bases and J gave up 1 base, with 17 bases separating them. The CDR3 here is CATSVRPGGESNQPQHF. CDR3 nucleotide sequence: TGTGCCACCAGTGTCCGGCCCGGGGGGGAAAGCAATCAGCCCCAGCATTTT.

This sequence joins TRBV29-1 and TRBJ2-5, with D unresolved. The V end was cut by 2 bases, the J end by 1 base, with 8 bases between. The CDR3 runs 13 residues. CDR1 and CDR2 from the germline V gene are SQVTM and ANQGSEA. In nucleotides, the CDR3 is TGCAGCGTTGAATTGTCAGCCCAAGAGACCCAGTACTTC. Encoded protein: CSVELSAQETQYF.

On this clonotype: The junction shows a germline mismatch at one end, possibly a read error. The chain recombines TRBV7-3 with TRBJ2-1; D unclear. Germline V CDR1 and CDR2: SGHTA, FQGTGA. The CDR3 loop spans 13 amino acids. CDR3 sequence: CAGSLGYYNEQFF. The DNA for the CDR3 is TGTGCCGGCAGCTTAGGTTACTACAATGAGCAGTTCTTC. The variable domain in full, with the rest retrieved from reference TRBV7-3 and TRBJ2-1, is GAGVSQTPSNKVTEKGKYVELRCDPISGHTALYWYRQSLGQGPEFLIYFQGTGAADDSGLPNDRFFAVRPEGSVSTLKIQRTERGDSAVYLCAGSLGYYNEQFFGPGTRLTVL.

This clonotype showed up just once. A much larger clone lies a single base off, so this may be a read error. The chain links TRBV20-1 to TRBJ2-5; the D gene is possibly TRBD1 (6 bases). Trimming took off 7 bases at V and 11 bases at J, with 17 bases between the two ends. Germline V gene data show CDR1 as DFQATT and CDR2 as SNEGSKA (reference sequence). This CDR3 has 11 residues. The CDR3 loop reads CSVYRALEQYF. CDR3 DNA: TGCAGTGTTTACAGGGCGTTGGAGCAGTACTTC.

This clonotype was detected a few times. The chain has TRBV6-6 and TRBJ2-1, with D possibly TRBD2 on 5 matching bases. This CDR3 spans 13 amino acids. The ends were cut back, 8 bases at V and 7 bases at J, with 15 bases in the middle. From germline, CDR1 is MNHNY and CDR2 SVGAGI (reference sequence). The CDR3, as DNA: TGTGCCAGCCGAAACGACTATTATAATGAGCAGTTCTTC. This translates into CASRNDYYNEQFF.

The chain uses TRBV7-9 and TRBJ2-7, with TRBD1 identical over 9 bases. The V gene end was trimmed by 0 bases and the J gene end by 2 bases; junction bases not matched to a gene: 2. The germline gives CDR1 SEHNR, CDR2 FQNEAQ (reference sequence). The CDR3 spans 15 residues. The CDR3, as DNA: TGTGCCAGCAGCTTAGCCCGACAGGGGGCCTACGAGCAGTACTTC. Amino acid sequence: CASSLARQGAYEQYF.

The chain uses TRBV11-1 and TRBJ2-4; weak D call: TRBD1 (6 bases). The CDR3 covers 13 residues. Trimming took 0 bases from V and 7 from J, leaving 7 bases between them. The germline CDR1 and CDR2 sequences are SGHAT and FQDESV (reference sequence). CDR3 DNA: TGTGCCAGCAGCTTAGCGCAGGGGAACATTCAGTACTTC. As protein: CASSLAQGNIQYF.

This clonotype has ten or more counts. The chain links TRBV20-1 to TRBJ2-3; D is perhaps TRBD2 (5 bases). The germline CDR1 and CDR2 sequences are DFQATT and SNEGSKA (reference sequence). The germline V and J ends were trimmed by 3 bases and 2 bases, with 15 bases remaining between them. The CDR3 runs 15 residues. This CDR3 reads CSASERLTNTDTQYF. CDR3 nucleotide sequence: TGCAGTGCTAGTGAGCGGTTAACCAACACAGATACGCAGTATTTT.

The chain combines TRBV20-1 with TRBJ2-2; 7 positions agree with TRBD1. Per germline, CDR1 DFQATT and CDR2 SNEGSKA (reference sequence). The CDR3 contains 13 residues. V shed 6 bases and J 7 bases; nucleotides not matched to a gene: 8. This CDR3 is CSARQGRDGELFF. CDR3 bases: TGCAGTGCGAGACAGGGTCGAGACGGGGAGCTGTTTTTT.

In regard to this clonotype: This may be a read error, as it is one base from a much larger clone. Here the CDR3 DNA reads TGCGGCGTTAAAGGGACAGGGGCGAACAATGAGCAGTTCTTC. Translated, it gives CGVKGTGANNEQFF. This chain links TRBV29-1 with TRBJ2-1, with 10 bases matching TRBD1. The CDR3 length is 14 residues. From germline, CDR1 is SQVTM and CDR2 ANQGSEA.

This rearrangement joins TRBV6-5 to TRBJ2-1; 13 bases are shared with TRBD2. Germline loops: CDR1 MNHEY, CDR2 SVGAGI. The CDR3 loop spans 17 amino acids. The junction had 10 bases not matched to a gene; V was cut back by 4 bases and J by 7 bases. The CDR3 DNA reads as TGTGCCAGCAGTTTGGACGACCCGGGACTAGCGGGGAATGAGCAGTTCTTC. Amino acids: CASSLDDPGLAGNEQFF.

The chain is built from TRBV29-1 and TRBJ2-1; 10 nucleotides line up with TRBD2. Germline V CDR1 and CDR2: SQVTM, ANQGSEA. The CDR3 is 14 residues long. V trimming: 4 bases; J trimming: 9 bases; junction bases outside the gene matches: 9. CDR3 DNA sequence: TGCAGCGTTGGGGCGGCTAGCGGGAGTAGTGAGCAGTTCTTC. Amino acid sequence: CSVGAASGSSEQFF.

The CDR3 loop reads CASSLALAGGHNEQFF. The CDR3 DNA sequence: TGTGCCAGCAGCTTGGCCTTAGCGGGGGGGCACAATGAGCAGTTCTTC. V usage is TRBV5-6 and J usage is TRBJ2-1, with TRBD2 identical over 11 bases. Per germline, CDR1 SGHDT and CDR2 YYEEEE. The CDR3 is 16 residues long. V lost 0 bases and J lost 5; bases outside the gene matches: 4.

J is TRBJ2-1 and V is TRBV4-2; TRBD2 matches at 13 bases. The CDR3 spans 16 residues. V was clipped by 0 bases and J by 8 bases; unmatched bases: 4. Germline CDR1 LGHNA, CDR2 YNFKEQ. CDR3 region: CASSQEGTSGGDEQFF. CDR3 bases: TGTGCCAGCAGCCAAGAGGGTACTAGCGGGGGGGATGAGCAGTTCTTC.

The CDR3 DNA is TGTGCCATCAGGGACGTTAATAGCAATCAGCCCCAGCATTTT. It codes for CAIRDVNSNQPQHF. The chain is built from TRBV10-3 and TRBJ1-5; D is ambiguous. The CDR3 covers 14 residues. Looked up from germline, CDR1 is ENHRY and CDR2 is SYGVKD. Between the trimmed V and J ends, which lost 6 bases and 0 bases, there was a span of 9 bases.

This clonotype occurred many times. CDR3 sequence reads: CAISGGLEETQYF. The CDR3 region has the DNA TGTGCCATCAGTGGCGGACTTGAAGAGACCCAGTACTTC. This sequence joins TRBV10-3 and TRBJ2-5, with TRBD2 as a possible D gene (5 bases). Trimming cost V 4 bases and J 3 bases, with 9 bases left between them. The CDR3 contains 13 residues. CDR1 and CDR2 (germline): ENHRY, SYGVKD.

Only a few counts were recorded for this clonotype. The rearrangement links TRBV7-9 to TRBJ2-5; TRBD1 aligns across 10 bases. Germline CDR1 is SEHNR and CDR2 is FQNEAQ (reference sequence). This CDR3 has 15 amino acids. V lost 4 bases, J lost 3 bases, and 5 bases stayed unmatched. DNA of the CDR3: TGTGCCAGCAGCTACGGACAGGGGGGTAAAGAGACCCAGTACTTC. This sequence encodes CASSYGQGGKETQYF.

The DNA for the CDR3 is TGCAGTGCTCCCCGGGAGGGGAAATTAGCCCTAAATTCACCCCTCCACTTT. Its translation is CSAPREGKLALNSPLHF. The gene calls are TRBV20-1 and TRBJ1-6; tentatively, D is TRBD1 (5 bases). Trimming stripped 5 bases from V and 7 bases from J, with 24 bases between. Germline values: CDR1 DFQATT, CDR2 SNEGSKA (reference sequence). The CDR3 extends over 17 amino acids.

The table lists this clonotype with a few counts. V is TRBV19 and J is TRBJ2-7; no definite D call. CDR3 size: 13 residues. The germline gives CDR1 LNHDA, CDR2 SQIVND (reference sequence). The V gene lost 4 bases and the J gene lost 2 bases, with 9 bases spanning the gap. This chain's CDR3 is CASSTSAAYEQYF. CDR3 coding DNA: TGTGCCAGTAGTACTTCGGCAGCCTACGAGCAGTACTTC.

Only a few counts were recorded for this clonotype. One end of the junction varies from germline; a read error may be responsible. V gene TRBV5-1 combines with J gene TRBJ2-4; 11 bases map to TRBD2. The CDR3 is 18 amino acids. Germline CDR1 SGHRS, CDR2 YFSETQ. The CDR3 here is CASSLVTSGMLAKNIRYF. The CDR3 DNA reads as TGCGCCAGCAGCTTGGTGACTAGCGGGATGCTAGCCAAAAACATTCGGTACTTC.

This clonotype was recorded a few times. V is TRBV5-1 and J is TRBJ1-4; possible D gene TRBD1, 6 bases. The CDR3 length is 14 residues. Trimming shortened V by 5 bases and J by 7 bases, and 15 bases separated the two germline ends. The germline V gene has CDR1 SGHRS and CDR2 YFSETQ. CDR3 in amino acids: CASRQGGRTEKLFF. The CDR3 region has the DNA TGCGCCAGCAGACAGGGCGGACGAACTGAAAAACTGTTTTTT.

V is TRBV12-3 or TRBV12-4 and J is TRBJ1-1; no reliable D call. V was pared by 11 bases and J by 1 base, with 17 bases between. The CDR3 contains 14 residues. CDR3 nucleotide sequence: TGTGCCGGCTCCTCTGGACTTAGGAACACTGAAGCTTTCTTT. As protein: CAGSSGLRNTEAFF.

This clonotype has ten or more counts. The genes are TRBV5-1 and TRBJ2-7, with 8 bases lining up with TRBD2. Per the germline V gene, CDR1 is SGHRS and CDR2 is YFSETQ. V was clipped by 5 bases and J by 4 bases; unmatched bases: 8. The CDR3 contains 14 residues. The CDR3 reads CASRPGLGAYEQYF. CDR3 in DNA: TGCGCCAGCAGACCGGGACTAGGGGCATACGAGCAGTACTTC.

This clonotype was seen a handful of times. CDR3 DNA: TGCAGCGCACGGGGGGATCCAGACGCAGATACGCAGTATTTT. It specifies CSARGDPDADTQYF. The J gene is TRBJ2-3, the V gene TRBV29-1; 7 bases are shared with TRBD2. Germline CDR1 reads SQVTM; CDR2 reads ANQGSEA. J gave up 4 bases and V 7 bases, and 11 bases lay outside the gene matches. The CDR3 sequence is 14 residues long.

This clonotype was picked up a small number of times. The chain couples TRBV5-6 to TRBJ1-2, with a possible D match to TRBD1 (5 bases). The CDR3 length is 14 residues. CDR1 and CDR2 (germline): SGHDT, YYEEEE. V was trimmed by 3 bases and J by 8 bases, leaving 17 bases between them. CDR3 nucleotides: TGTGCCAGCAGCTCTTCCGGGACCGGGGCCGGCTACACCTTC. Translating it yields CASSSSGTGAGYTF.

This clonotype has only a few counts. The chain carries TRBV6-1 and TRBJ1-4, with D possibly matching TRBD1 (6 bases). The CDR3 has 15 residues. The ends were cut back, 5 bases at V and 9 bases at J, with 19 bases in the middle. Germline V gives CDR1 MNHNS, CDR2 SASEGT. The CDR3 bases are TGTGCCAGCAGTACCACAGGGCCCAGCACCCAAAAACTGTTTTTT. Translated, it gives CASSTTGPSTQKLFF.

The CDR3: CASSVSGQGNEQFF. In DNA form, the CDR3 reads TGTGCCAGCAGCGTGAGTGGACAGGGCAATGAGCAGTTCTTC. The chain is built from TRBV9 and TRBJ2-1; 8 bases align to TRBD1. The CDR3 has 14 amino acids. Germline lookup yields CDR1 SGDLS and CDR2 YYNGEE. The ends lost 2 bases at V and 6 bases at J; junction bases unmatched: 4. Supplemented by reference TRBV9 and TRBJ2-1, the full variable domain reads DSGVTQTPKHLITATGQRVTLRCSPRSGDLSVYWYQQSLDQGLQFLIQYYNGEERAKGNILERFSAQQFPDLHSELNLSSLELGDSALYFCASSVSGQGNEQFFGPGTRLTVL.

The chain couples TRBV20-1 to TRBJ2-7; D is unresolved. Trimming took 6 bases from V and 3 from J, leaving 18 bases between them. Germline V CDR1 and CDR2: DFQATT, SNEGSKA (reference sequence). CDR3 length: 14 residues. CDR3 residues: CSASVQPSGYEQYF. CDR3 DNA sequence: TGCAGTGCGTCGGTACAGCCGTCCGGCTACGAGCAGTACTTC.

The chain is built from TRBV27 and TRBJ2-1; 10 bases match TRBD2. CDR3 length: 17 amino acids. Germline V gives CDR1 MNHEY, CDR2 SMNVEV (reference sequence). V shed 4 bases, J shed 2 bases, and the junction held 8 bases outside the gene matches. The CDR3 region has the DNA TGTGCCAGCAGTTCCCACCGAGCGGGGGGGCCCTACAATGAGCAGTTCTTC. Its protein product is CASSSHRAGGPYNEQFF.

This clonotype was recorded at least ten times. The rearrangement links TRBV30 to TRBJ2-3; D gene ambiguous. This CDR3 spans 11 amino acids. V was trimmed by 2 bases and J by 5 bases, leaving 5 bases between them. From germline, CDR1 is GTSNPN and CDR2 SVGIG (reference sequence). The CDR3 spells CAWSIRDTQYF. CDR3 sequence (DNA): TGTGCCTGGAGTATCCGAGATACGCAGTATTTT. Based on the CDR3 plus reference TRBV30 and TRBJ2-3, the full variable domain is SQTIHQWPATLVQPVGSPLSLECTVEGTSNPNLYWYRQAAGRGLQLLFYSVGIGQISSEVPQNLSASRPQDRQFILSSKKLLLSDSGFYLCAWSIRDTQYFGPGTRLTVL.

This clonotype was counted a few times. The genes are TRBV3-1 and TRBJ2-7, with 10 bases aligning to TRBD2. V lost 4 bases to trimming and J lost 7 bases; unmatched junction nucleotides: 7. Germline V CDR1 and CDR2: LGHDT, YNNKEL (reference sequence). The CDR3 spans 14 residues. CDR3 sequence reads: CASSLAGGVEEQYF. In DNA, the CDR3 is TGTGCCAGCAGCCTAGCGGGAGGAGTGGAGGAGCAGTACTTC.